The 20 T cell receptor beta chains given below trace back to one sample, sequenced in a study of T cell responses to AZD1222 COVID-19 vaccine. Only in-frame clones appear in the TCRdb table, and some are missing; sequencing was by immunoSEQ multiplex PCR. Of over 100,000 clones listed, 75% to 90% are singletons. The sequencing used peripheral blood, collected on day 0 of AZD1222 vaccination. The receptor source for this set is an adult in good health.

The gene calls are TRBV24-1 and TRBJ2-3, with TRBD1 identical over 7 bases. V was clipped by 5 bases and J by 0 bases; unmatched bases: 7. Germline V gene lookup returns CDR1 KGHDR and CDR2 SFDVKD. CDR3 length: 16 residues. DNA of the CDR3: TGTGCCACCAGTGGAAGGACAGGAGAGAGCACAGATACGCAGTATTTT. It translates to CATSGRTGESTDTQYF.

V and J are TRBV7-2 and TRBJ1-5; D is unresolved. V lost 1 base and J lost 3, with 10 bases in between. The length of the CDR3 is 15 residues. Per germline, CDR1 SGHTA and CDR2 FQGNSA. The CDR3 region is CASSLGAGTNQPQHF. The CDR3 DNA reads TGTGCCAGCAGCTTAGGGGCAGGAACCAATCAGCCCCAGCATTTT.

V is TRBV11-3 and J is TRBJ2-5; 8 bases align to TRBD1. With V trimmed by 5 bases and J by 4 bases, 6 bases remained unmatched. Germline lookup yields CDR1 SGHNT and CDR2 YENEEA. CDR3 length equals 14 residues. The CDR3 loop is CASSNRGQGETQYF. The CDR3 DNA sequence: TGTGCCAGCAGCAACCGTGGACAGGGAGAGACCCAGTACTTC. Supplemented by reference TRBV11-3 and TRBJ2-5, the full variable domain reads EAGVVQSPRYKIIEKKQPVAFWCNPISGHNTLYWYLQNLGQGPELLIRYENEEAVDDSQLPKDRFSAERLKGVDSTLKIQPAELGDSAVYLCASSNRGQGETQYFGPGTRLLVL.

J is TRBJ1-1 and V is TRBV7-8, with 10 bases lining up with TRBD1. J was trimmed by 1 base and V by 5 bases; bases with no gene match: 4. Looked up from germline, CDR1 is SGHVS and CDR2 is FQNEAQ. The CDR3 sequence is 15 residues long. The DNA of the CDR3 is TGTGCCAGCAGCCTTCGGACAGGGGGGAACACTGAAGCTTTCTTT. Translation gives CASSLRTGGNTEAFF.

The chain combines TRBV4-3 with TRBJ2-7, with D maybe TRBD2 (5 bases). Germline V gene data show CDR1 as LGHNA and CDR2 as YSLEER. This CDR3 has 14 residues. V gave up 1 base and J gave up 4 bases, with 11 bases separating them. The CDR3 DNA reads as TGCGCCAGCAGCCAAGTTCGGGGATGGTACGAGCAGTACTTC. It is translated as CASSQVRGWYEQYF.

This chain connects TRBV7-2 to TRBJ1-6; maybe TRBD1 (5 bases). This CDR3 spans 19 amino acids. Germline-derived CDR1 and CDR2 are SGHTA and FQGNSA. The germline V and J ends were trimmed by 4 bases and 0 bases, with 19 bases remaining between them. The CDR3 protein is CASSSSRDVGSSYNSPLHF. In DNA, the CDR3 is TGTGCCAGCAGCTCGTCCCGGGACGTCGGGAGCTCCTATAATTCACCCCTCCACTTT.

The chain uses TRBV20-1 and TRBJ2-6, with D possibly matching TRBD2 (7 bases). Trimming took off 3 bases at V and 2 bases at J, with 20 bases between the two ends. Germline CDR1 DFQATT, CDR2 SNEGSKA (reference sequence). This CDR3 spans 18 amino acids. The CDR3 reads CSASDWGGGGTGANVLTF. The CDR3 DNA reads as TGCAGTGCTAGTGATTGGGGGGGCGGTGGTACTGGGGCCAACGTCCTGACTTTC.

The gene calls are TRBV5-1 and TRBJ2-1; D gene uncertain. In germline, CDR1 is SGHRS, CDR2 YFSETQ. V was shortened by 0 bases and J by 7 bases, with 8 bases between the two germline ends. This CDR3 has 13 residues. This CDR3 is CASSLGVGNEQFF. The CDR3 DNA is TGCGCCAGCAGCTTGGGGGTGGGAAATGAGCAGTTCTTC.

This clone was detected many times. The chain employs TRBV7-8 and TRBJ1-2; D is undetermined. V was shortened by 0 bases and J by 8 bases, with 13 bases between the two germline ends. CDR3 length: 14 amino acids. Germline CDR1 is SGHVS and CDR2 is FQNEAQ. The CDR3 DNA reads TGTGCCAGCAGCTTAGCTTCGGAAGGTCGGGGCTACACCTTC. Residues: CASSLASEGRGYTF.

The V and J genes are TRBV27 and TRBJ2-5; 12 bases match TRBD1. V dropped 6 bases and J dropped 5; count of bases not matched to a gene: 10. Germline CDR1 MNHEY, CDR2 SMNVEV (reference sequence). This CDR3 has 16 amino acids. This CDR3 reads CASRKPGQGASETQYF. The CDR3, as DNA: TGTGCCAGCAGGAAACCGGGACAGGGGGCTTCGGAGACCCAGTACTTC.

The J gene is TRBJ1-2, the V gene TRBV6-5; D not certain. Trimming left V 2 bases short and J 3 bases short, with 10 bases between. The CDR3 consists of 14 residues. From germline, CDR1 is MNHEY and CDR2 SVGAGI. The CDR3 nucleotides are TGTGCCAGCAGTTACGGGCCAGTCCACTATGGCTACACCTTC. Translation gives CASSYGPVHYGYTF.

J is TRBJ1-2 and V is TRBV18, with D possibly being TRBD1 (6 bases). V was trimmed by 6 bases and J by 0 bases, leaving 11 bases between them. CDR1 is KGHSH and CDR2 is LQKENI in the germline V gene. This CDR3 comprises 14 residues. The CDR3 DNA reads TGTGCCAGCTCCCGGCAGGGGACTAACTATGGCTACACCTTC. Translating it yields CASSRQGTNYGYTF. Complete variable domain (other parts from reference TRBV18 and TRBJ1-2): NAGVMQNPRHLVRRRGQEARLRCSPMKGHSHVYWYRQLPEEGLKFMVYLQKENIIDESGMPKERFSAEFPKEGPSILRIQQVVRGDSAAYFCASSRQGTNYGYTFGSGTRLTVV.

This CDR3 is CASSLVTGSGNTIYF. Here the CDR3 DNA reads TGTGCCAGCAGCTTAGTAACGGGCTCTGGAAACACCATATATTTT. The V gene is TRBV7-8, the J gene TRBJ1-3, with unresolved D. CDR1 is SGHVS, CDR2 FQNEAQ, per germline. The CDR3 contains 15 residues. Deletions cut 1 base from V and 0 bases from J, with 7 bases between.

The CDR3 loop reads CASSLIRGLPGAGELFF. CDR3 nucleotide sequence: TGTGCCAGCAGCTTGATAAGGGGACTCCCTGGGGCCGGGGAGCTGTTTTTT. This chain links TRBV5-4 with TRBJ2-2, with a possible D match to TRBD2 (6 bases). CDR3 length: 17 amino acids. The germline V gene encodes CDR1 SGHNT and CDR2 YYREEE (reference sequence). Trimming removed 1 base at V and 6 bases at J, with 19 bases between.

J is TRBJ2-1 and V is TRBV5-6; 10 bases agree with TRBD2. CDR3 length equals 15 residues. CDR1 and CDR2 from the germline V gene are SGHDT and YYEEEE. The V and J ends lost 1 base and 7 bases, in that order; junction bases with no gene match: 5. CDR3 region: CASSLLAGVWNEQFF. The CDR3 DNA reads TGTGCCAGCAGCTTGCTAGCGGGAGTCTGGAATGAGCAGTTCTTC.

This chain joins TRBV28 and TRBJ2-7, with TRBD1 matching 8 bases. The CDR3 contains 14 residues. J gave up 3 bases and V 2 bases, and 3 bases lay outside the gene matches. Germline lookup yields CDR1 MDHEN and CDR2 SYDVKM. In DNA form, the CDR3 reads TGTGCCAGCAGTTTAAGACAGGGGAACTACGAGCAGTACTTC. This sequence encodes CASSLRQGNYEQYF.

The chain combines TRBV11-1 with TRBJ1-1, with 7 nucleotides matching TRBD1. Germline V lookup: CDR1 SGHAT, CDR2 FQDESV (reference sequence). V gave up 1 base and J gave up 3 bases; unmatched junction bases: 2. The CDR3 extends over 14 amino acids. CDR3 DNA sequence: TGTGCCAGCAGCTTAGGGACAGGATACACTGAAGCTTTCTTT. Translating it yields CASSLGTGYTEAFF. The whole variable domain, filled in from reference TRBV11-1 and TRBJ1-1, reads EAEVAQSPRYKITEKSQAVAFWCDPISGHATLYWYRQILGQGPELLVQFQDESVVDDSQLPKDRFSAERLKGVDSTLKIQPAELGDSAMYLCASSLGTGYTEAFFGQGTRLTVV.

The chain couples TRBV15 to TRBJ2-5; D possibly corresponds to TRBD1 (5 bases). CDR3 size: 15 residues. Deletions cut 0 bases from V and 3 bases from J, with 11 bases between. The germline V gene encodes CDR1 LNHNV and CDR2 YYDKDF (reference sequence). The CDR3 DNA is TGTGCCACCAGCAGAGATTGGGGCAGGGAAGAGACCCAGTACTTC. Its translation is CATSRDWGREETQYF.

The CDR3 protein is CAVRTLDRPSSYEQYF. The DNA of the CDR3 is TGTGCCGTTCGTACCCTTGACAGGCCTAGCTCCTACGAGCAGTACTTC. This chain joins TRBV2 and TRBJ2-7; tentative D call: TRBD1 (6 bases). The CDR3 is 16 amino acids. Germline V CDR1 and CDR2: SNHLY, FYNNEI. V was cut by 11 bases and J by 0 bases, with 23 bases left in between.

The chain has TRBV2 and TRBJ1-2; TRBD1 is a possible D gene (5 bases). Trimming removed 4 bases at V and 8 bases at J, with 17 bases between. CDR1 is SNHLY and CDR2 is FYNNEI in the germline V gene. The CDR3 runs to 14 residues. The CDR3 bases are TGTGCCAGCAGTGTCTATCCCGGTGAGGGGGGCTACACCTTC. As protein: CASSVYPGEGGYTF.